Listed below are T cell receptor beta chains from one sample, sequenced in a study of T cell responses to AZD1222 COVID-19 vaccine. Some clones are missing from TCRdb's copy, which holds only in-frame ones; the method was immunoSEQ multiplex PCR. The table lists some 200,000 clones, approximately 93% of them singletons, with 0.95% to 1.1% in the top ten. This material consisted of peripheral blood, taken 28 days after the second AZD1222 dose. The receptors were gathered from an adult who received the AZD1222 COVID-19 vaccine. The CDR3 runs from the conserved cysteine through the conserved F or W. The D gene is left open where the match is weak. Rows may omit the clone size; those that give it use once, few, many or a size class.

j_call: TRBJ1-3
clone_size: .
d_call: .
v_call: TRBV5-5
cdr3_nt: TGTGCCAGCAGCTCGGTGGGGCCTCTCTCTGGAAACACCATATATTTT
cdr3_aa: CASSSVGPLSGNTIYF

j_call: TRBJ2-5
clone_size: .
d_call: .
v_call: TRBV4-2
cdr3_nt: TGTGCCAGCAGCCAAGACAGGGCCGGGGAGACCCAGTACTTC
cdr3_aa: CASSQDRAGETQYF

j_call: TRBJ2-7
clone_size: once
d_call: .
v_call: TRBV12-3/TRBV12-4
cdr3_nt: TGTGCCAGCAGCTACACCGGCCGTGGCGAGCAGTACTTC
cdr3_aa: CASSYTGRGEQYF

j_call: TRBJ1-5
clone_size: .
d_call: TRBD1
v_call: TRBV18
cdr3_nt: TGTGCCAGCTCACTTATGCCCGGGACAGGCCACAATCAGCCCCAGCATTTT
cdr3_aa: CASSLMPGTGHNQPQHF

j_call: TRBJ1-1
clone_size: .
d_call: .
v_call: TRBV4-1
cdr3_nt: TGCGCCAGCAGCCAAGATTCCCAGGGTGAAGCTTTCTTT
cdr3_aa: CASSQDSQGEAFF

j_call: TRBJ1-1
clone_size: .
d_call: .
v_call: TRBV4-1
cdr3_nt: TGCGCCAGCAGCCAAGGCGGGGCTCCGCGGAACACTGAAGCTTTCTTT
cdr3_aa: CASSQGGAPRNTEAFF

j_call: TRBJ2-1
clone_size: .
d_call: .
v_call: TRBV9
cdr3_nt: TGTGCCAGCAGCATTGGAACGGGAGATGAGCAGTTCTTC
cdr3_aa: CASSIGTGDEQFF

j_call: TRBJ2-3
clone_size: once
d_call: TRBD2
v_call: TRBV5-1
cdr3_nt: TGCGCCAGCAGCTCGTTAGCGGGGGAAACAGATACGCAGTATTTT
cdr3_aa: CASSSLAGETDTQYF

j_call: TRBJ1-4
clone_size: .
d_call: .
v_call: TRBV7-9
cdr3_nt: TGTGCCAGCAGCTTCCAGGGCTATGGGGAAAAACTGTTTTTT
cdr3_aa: CASSFQGYGEKLFF

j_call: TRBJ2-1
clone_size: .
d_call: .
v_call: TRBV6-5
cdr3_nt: TGTGCCAGCGGTTCCTACAATGAGCAGTTCTTC
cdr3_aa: CASGSYNEQFF

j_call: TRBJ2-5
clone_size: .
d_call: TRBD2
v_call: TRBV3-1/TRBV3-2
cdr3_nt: TGTGCCAGCAGCCTCGGCGGATCAAGCGGGGGGGCCGGGCAAGAGACCCAGTACTTC
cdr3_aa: CASSLGGSSGGAGQETQYF

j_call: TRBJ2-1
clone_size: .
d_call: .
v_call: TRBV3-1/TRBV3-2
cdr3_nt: TGTGCCAGCAGCCAAGAGGATGTAGGGATGGATGAGCAGTTCTTC
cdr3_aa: CASSQEDVGMDEQFF

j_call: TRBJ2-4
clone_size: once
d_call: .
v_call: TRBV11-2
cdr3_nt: TGTGCCAGCAGCTTAGCTCTACGGGGCAAAAACATTCAGTACTTC
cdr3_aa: CASSLALRGKNIQYF

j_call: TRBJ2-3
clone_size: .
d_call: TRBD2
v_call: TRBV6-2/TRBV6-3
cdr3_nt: TGTGCCAGCAGCCTCGGACTAGCGGGGCTAGAGACAGATACGCAGTATTTT
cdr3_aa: CASSLGLAGLETDTQYF

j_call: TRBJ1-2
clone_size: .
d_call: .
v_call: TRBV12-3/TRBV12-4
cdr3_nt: TGTGCCAGCAGTTTAGCGCTAAGGGAAGGCTACACCTTC
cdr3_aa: CASSLALREGYTF

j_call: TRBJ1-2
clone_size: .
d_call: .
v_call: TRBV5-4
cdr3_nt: TGTGCCAGCAGGCCGGAGGGGGCTAACTATGGCTACACCTTC
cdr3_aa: CASRPEGANYGYTF

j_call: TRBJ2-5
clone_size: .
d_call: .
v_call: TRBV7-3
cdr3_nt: TGTGCCAGCAGCTTAACTCTTCGGCGGGTGGGGAAAGAGACCCAGTACTTC
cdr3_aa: CASSLTLRRVGKETQYF

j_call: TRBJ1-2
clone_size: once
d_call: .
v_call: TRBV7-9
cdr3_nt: TGTGCCAGCAGCTTCGGGGCGCCGAGGGGCTACACCTTC
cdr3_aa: CASSFGAPRGYTF

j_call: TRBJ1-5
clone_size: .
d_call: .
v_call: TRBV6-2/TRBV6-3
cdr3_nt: TGTGCCAGCAGTCCCTTTCAGTATAGCAATCAGCCCCAGCATTTT
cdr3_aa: CASSPFQYSNQPQHF

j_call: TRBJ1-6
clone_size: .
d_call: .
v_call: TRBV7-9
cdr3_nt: TGTGCCAGCAGCTTAGAACAGGGAAACTCACCCCTCCACTTT
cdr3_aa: CASSLEQGNSPLHF

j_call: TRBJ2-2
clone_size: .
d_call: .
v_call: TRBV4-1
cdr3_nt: TGCGCCAGCAGCCGCCTCGACATGGGGTTTAACACCGGGGAGCTGTTTTTT
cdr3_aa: CASSRLDMGFNTGELFF

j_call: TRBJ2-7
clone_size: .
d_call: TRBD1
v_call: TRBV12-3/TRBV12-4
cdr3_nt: TGTGCCAGCAGTCTCAACCGGGACAGGCTGAACCACTTC
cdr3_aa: CASSLNRDRLNHF

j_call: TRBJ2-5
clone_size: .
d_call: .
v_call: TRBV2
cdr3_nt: TGTGCCACCCAGCCTCGGCGCACGGAGACCCAGTACTTC
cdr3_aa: CATQPRRTETQYF

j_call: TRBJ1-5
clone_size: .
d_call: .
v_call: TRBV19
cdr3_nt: TGTGCCAGTAGTATCGTCGGCAGGGGTCAGCCCCAGCATTTT
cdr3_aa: CASSIVGRGQPQHF

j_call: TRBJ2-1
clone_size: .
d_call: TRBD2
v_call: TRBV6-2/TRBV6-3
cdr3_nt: TGTGCCAGCAGTTACCTAGCGGGGGGGCAAAATGAGCAGTTCTTC
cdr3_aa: CASSYLAGGQNEQFF

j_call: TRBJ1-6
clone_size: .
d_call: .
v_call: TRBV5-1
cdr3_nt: TGCGCCAGCAGTGGGGGGTCGGCGGATAATTCACCCCTCCACTTT
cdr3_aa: CASSGGSADNSPLHF

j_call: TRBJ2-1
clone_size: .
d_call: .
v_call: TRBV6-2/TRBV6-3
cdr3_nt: TGTGCCAGCAGTCACCCCCAGAATGAGCAGTTCTTC
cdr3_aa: CASSHPQNEQFF

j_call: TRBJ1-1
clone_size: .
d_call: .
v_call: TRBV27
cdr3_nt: TGTGCCAGCAGTTTATCCCCGTTCCGCCGGGGGCCGAACACTGAAGCTTTCTTT
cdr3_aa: CASSLSPFRRGPNTEAFF

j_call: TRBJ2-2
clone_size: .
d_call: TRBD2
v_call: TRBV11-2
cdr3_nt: TGTGCCAGCAGCTTAGGGAGCGGGGGGATCGGGGAGCTGTTTTTT
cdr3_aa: CASSLGSGGIGELFF

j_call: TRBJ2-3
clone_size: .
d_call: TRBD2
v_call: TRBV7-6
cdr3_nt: TGTGCCAGCAGCTTATGGCGGGAGGGGACACACACAGATACGCAGTATTTT
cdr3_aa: CASSLWREGTHTDTQYF

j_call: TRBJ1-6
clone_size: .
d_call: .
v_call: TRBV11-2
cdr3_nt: TGTGCCAGCAGCTTAGTAGGGGGGTCACCCCTCCACTTT
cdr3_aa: CASSLVGGSPLHF

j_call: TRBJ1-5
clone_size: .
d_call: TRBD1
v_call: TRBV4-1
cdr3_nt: TGCGCCAGCAGCCAAGATGGGGGACAGGGGAATCAGCCCCAGCATTTT
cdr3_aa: CASSQDGGQGNQPQHF

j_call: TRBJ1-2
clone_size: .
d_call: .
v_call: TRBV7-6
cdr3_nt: TGTGCCAGCAGCCCGGCCGGGACTGGGGTAGGCTACACCTTC
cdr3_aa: CASSPAGTGVGYTF

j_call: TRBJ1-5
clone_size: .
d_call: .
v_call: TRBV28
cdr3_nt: TGTGCCAGCAGCGAGCAACTAAGGGTTGGCAATCAGCCCCAGCATTTT
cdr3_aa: CASSEQLRVGNQPQHF

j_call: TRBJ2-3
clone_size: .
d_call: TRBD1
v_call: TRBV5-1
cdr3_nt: TGCGCCAGCAGAGCGACAGGGGGCTTTAGCACAGATACGCAGTATTTT
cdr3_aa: CASRATGGFSTDTQYF

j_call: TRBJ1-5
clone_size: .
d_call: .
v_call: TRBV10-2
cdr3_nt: TGCGCCAGCAGTGAAGGGGTGGGACCAGAGATGAGGCCCCAGCATTTT
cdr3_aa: CASSEGVGPEMRPQHF

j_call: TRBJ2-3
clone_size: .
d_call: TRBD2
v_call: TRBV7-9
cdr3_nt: TGTGCCAGCAACTTAGCGGGTCCTAGCACAGATACGCAGTATTTT
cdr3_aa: CASNLAGPSTDTQYF